The 11 T cell receptor beta chains below were found in one sample sequenced in a study of blood T cell repertoires in COVID-19 (dated by TCRdb to 2018 to 2021). The method behind the library was the immunoSEQ multiplex PCR assay. TCRdb mirrors the immuneACCESS table, restricted to in-frame sequences. Some clones are absent from its copies; in checked studies, under half trace to an unresolved V gene, and the reason for the others is unknown. In all, the sample holds roughly 330,000 clones, and about 83% of those were seen once. The ten largest account for 1.5% to 2% of the sample. Sequenced: peripheral blood. The origin of the receptors is a woman in her forties or fifties with acute or convalescent COVID-19.

This clone came up a few times. The DNA for the CDR3 is TGTGCCAGCAGCGTAGGCCCGGGACAGGGCGGTGAAAAACTGTTTTTT. Translation gives CASSVGPGQGGEKLFF. The chain has TRBV9 and TRBJ1-4, with 9 bases aligning to TRBD1. The CDR3 is 16 amino acids. The germline CDR1 and CDR2 sequences are SGDLS and YYNGEE. The ends lost 0 bases at V and 7 bases at J; junction bases unmatched: 7.

The chain is built from TRBV7-9 and TRBJ1-2; D not certain. The V gene's germline CDR1 is SEHNR and CDR2 FQNEAQ (reference sequence). The CDR3 has 17 residues. Trimming shortened V by 1 base and J by 1 base, and 16 bases separated the two germline ends. In nucleotides, the CDR3 is TGTGCCAGCAGCTTAGGATTGGTTGGCAGGCATAACTATGGCTACACCTTC. Its protein is CASSLGLVGRHNYGYTF.

The chain links TRBV6-6 to TRBJ1-5, with D maybe TRBD1 (5 bases). There are 14 residues in the CDR3. CDR1 and CDR2 from the germline V gene are MNHNY and SVGAGI (reference sequence). Trimming cost V 7 bases and J 6 bases, with 16 bases left between them. CDR3 DNA: TGTGCCAGCACACAGCAGGGTTCGGTTCAGCCCCAGCATTTT. Encoded protein: CASTQQGSVQPQHF.

This rearrangement joins TRBV7-9 to TRBJ2-5; TRBD1 might be the D (6 bases). V gave up 4 bases and J gave up 2 bases, with 11 bases separating them. Looked up from germline, CDR1 is SEHNR and CDR2 is FQNEAQ (reference sequence). There are 14 residues in the CDR3. CDR3: CASSSQGGQETQYF. CDR3 bases: TGTGCCAGCAGCTCACAGGGTGGACAAGAGACCCAGTACTTC.

The V gene is TRBV19, the J gene TRBJ1-4, with a possible D match to TRBD1 (6 bases). V was shortened by 5 bases and J by 7 bases, with 8 bases between the two germline ends. Germline V lookup: CDR1 LNHDA, CDR2 SQIVND (reference sequence). CDR3 size: 12 residues. CDR3 sequence (DNA): TGTGCCAGTAGTGCCAGGGGTGAAAAACTGTTTTTT. It translates to CASSARGEKLFF.

The chain uses TRBV7-3 and TRBJ2-7, with TRBD1 matching 8 bases. The CDR3 sequence is 15 residues long. CDR1 and CDR2 (germline): SGHTA, FQGTGA. J lost 4 bases, V lost 2 bases, and 7 bases had no gene match. CDR3 bases: TGTGCCAGCAGCTTACTCCCAGGGGGCATATACGAGCAGTACTTC. Protein sequence: CASSLLPGGIYEQYF.

The chain carries TRBV2 and TRBJ2-2, with D tentatively TRBD2 (6 bases). Germline V lookup: CDR1 SNHLY, CDR2 FYNNEI. The CDR3 has 15 amino acids. The V end was cut by 4 bases, the J end by 5 bases, with 14 bases between. The CDR3 region is CASSGRTGGTGELFF. DNA for the CDR3: TGTGCCAGCAGTGGGAGAACAGGAGGGACCGGGGAGCTGTTTTTT.

The gene calls are TRBV6-1 and TRBJ1-1; the match to TRBD1 covers 11 bases. The V gene's germline CDR1 is MNHNS and CDR2 SASEGT. Trimming removed 2 bases from V and 4 bases from J; junction bases left unmatched: 6. This CDR3 has 16 residues. The CDR3 sequence is CASSERFGTGGTEAFF. The DNA for the CDR3 is TGTGCCAGCAGTGAAAGATTCGGGACAGGGGGCACTGAAGCTTTCTTT.

The chain recombines TRBV24-1 with TRBJ2-1; 15 bases match TRBD2. The germline gives CDR1 KGHDR, CDR2 SFDVKD. V lost 4 bases and J lost 6; bases outside the gene matches: 6. This CDR3 is built from 17 residues. The CDR3 spells CATSETGTSGRINEQFF. For the CDR3, the DNA is TGTGCCACCAGTGAAACCGGGACTAGCGGGAGGATCAATGAGCAGTTCTTC.

J is TRBJ2-5 and V is TRBV28; tentatively, D is TRBD2 (5 bases). Trimming removed 6 bases from V and 5 bases from J, with 10 bases in between. The germline V gene has CDR1 MDHEN and CDR2 SYDVKM. The CDR3 has 12 residues. Here the CDR3 DNA reads TGTGCCAGCAGCCGACCGGGGGAGACCCAGTACTTC. This gives the protein CASSRPGETQYF.

This clone was seen only a few times. The rearrangement links TRBV5-1 to TRBJ2-3; 10 bases fit TRBD1. Germline assignment: CDR1 SGHRS and CDR2 YFSETQ. CDR3 size: 17 residues. Losses at the gene ends were 6 bases for V and 5 bases for J; bases not matched to a gene: 15. CDR3 sequence (DNA): TGCGCCAGCATTGAGGGACAGGGGCCAAGTGTAAAAGATACGCAGTATTTT. Translation gives CASIEGQGPSVKDTQYF.